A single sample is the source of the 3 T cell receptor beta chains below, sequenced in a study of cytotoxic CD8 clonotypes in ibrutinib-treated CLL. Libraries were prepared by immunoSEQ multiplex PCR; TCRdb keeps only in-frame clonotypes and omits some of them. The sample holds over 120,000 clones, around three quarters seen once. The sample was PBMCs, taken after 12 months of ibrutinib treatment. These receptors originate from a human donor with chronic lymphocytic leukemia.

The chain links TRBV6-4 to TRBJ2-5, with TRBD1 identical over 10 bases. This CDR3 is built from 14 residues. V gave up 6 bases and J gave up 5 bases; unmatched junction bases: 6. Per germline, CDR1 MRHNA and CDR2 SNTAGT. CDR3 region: CASRRTGGDETQYF. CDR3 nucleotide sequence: TGTGCCAGCAGGAGGACAGGGGGAGACGAGACCCAGTACTTC.

CDR3 sequence: CASSLADRGQYEQYF. The CDR3, as DNA: TGTGCCAGCAGCTTAGCGGACAGGGGGCAATACGAGCAGTACTTC. This chain uses TRBV7-9 with TRBJ2-7; 11 nucleotides line up with TRBD1. Germline V gene lookup returns CDR1 SEHNR and CDR2 FQNEAQ (reference sequence). The CDR3 loop spans 15 amino acids. V gave up 0 bases and J gave up 4 bases; unmatched junction bases: 2.

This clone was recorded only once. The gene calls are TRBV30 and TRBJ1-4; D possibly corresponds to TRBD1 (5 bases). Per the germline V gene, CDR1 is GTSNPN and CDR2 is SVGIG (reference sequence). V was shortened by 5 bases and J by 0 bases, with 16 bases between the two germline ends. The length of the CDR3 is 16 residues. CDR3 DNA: TGTGCCTGGGCCGGGACTCGGACTTCAACTAATGAAAAACTGTTTTTT. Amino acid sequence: CAWAGTRTSTNEKLFF.